The TCR beta chain described here comes from a study of CD8 T cells in Susac syndrome. The study's findings and limits: The number of individuals included in the study's TCR sequencing and HLA analysis was acknowledged as relatively small.

TCR beta was sequenced from blood CD8+ and CD4+ T cells. The CD8+ and CD4+ T cells were negatively isolated, with the TEMRA cells enriched by FACS. The CDR3 length is 17 residues. CDR1 MNHEY and CDR2 SMNVEV come from the germline V gene (reference sequence). J was trimmed by 5 bases and V by 3 bases; bases with no gene match: 14. As for this clonotype: The antigen is undetermined.

Random hexamers served to reverse transcribe roughly 0.45 to 1 ug RNA. A multiplex approach, immunoSEQ multiplex PCR, amplified TCR beta CDR3 across 54 Vbeta and 13 Jbeta. TCRdb itself ran the immunoSEQ multiplex PCR reads through MiXCR, one entry per CDR3 protein. The sample yields nearly 200,000 distinct CDR3 sequences, 90% to 95% seen once. V is TRBV27 and J is TRBJ2-5, with TRBD2 matching over 8 bases. This sequence originates from a human donor with multiple sclerosis. The specimen was CD4+ T cells from PBMCs. The DNA of the CDR3 is TGTGCCAGCAGTTTCCCGAAACATCGGGAGGGGTTCGAGACCCAGTACTTC. Protein product: CASSFPKHREGFETQYF.